This T cell receptor beta chain originates from a study of shared clonotypes between healthy human individuals. The CDR3 is 14 amino acids. From germline, CDR1 is MNHEY and CDR2 SVGAGI. J was trimmed by 4 bases and V by 6 bases; bases with no gene match: 5. Generated by immunoSEQ multiplex PCR, the TCRdb table keeps only in-frame clones and is missing some. This repertoire shows hundreds of thousands of clones, approximately 96% found once; its top ten account for 0.11%. Naive-designated CD8 cells lacked CD45RO, were positively enriched for CCR7, and omitted terminally differentiated effector memory CD45RA+ cells.

The chain has TRBV6-5 and TRBJ2-7, with 11 positions matching TRBD2. The sample was naive CD8+ T cells sorted from blood. The sequence derives from a woman aged 30 to 39 in good health. The CDR3 loop reads CASSATSGDYEQYF. The CDR3 region has the DNA TGTGCCAGCAGCGCGACTAGCGGGGATTACGAGCAGTACTTC.